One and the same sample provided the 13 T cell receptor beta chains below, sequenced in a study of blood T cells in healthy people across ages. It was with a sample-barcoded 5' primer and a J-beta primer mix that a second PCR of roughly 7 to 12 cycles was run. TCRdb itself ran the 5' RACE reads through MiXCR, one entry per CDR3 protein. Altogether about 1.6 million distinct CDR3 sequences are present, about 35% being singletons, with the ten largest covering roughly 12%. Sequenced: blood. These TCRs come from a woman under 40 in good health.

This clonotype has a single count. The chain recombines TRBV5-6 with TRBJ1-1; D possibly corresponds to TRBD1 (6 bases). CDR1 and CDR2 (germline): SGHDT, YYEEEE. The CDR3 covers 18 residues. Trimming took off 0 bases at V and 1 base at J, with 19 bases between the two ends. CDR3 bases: TGTGCCAGCAGCTTGGTGGGGGGCACCCTTTACAAGAACACTGAAGCTTTCTTT. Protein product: CASSLVGGTLYKNTEAFF.

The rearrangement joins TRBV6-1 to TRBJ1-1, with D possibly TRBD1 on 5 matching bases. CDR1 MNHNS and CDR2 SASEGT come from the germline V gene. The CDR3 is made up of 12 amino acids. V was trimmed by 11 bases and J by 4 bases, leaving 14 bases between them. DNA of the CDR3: TGTGCCGCCACGGGGGGGAGCACTGAAGCTTTCTTT. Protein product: CAATGGSTEAFF.

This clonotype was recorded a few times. The CDR3 spells CASSFARLRGPRFAGYTF. As DNA, the CDR3 is TGTGCCAGCAGCTTTGCGAGACTAAGGGGTCCGCGGTTCGCGGGCTACACCTTC. This chain connects TRBV12-1 to TRBJ1-2; the table's D call, TRBD1, was not checked against the DNA. TRBV12-1 is a documented pseudogene. The CDR3 is 18 residues long.

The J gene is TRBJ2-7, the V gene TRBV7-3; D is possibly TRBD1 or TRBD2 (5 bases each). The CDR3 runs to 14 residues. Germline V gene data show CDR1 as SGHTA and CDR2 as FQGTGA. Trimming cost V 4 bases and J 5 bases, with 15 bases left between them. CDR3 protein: CASSSGTAPNEQYF. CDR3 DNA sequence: TGTGCCAGCAGCTCCGGGACGGCCCCCAACGAGCAGTACTTC. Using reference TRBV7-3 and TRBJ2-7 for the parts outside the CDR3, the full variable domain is GAGVSQTPSNKVTEKGKYVELRCDPISGHTALYWYRQSLGQGPEFLIYFQGTGAADDSGLPNDRFFAVRPEGSVSTLKIQRTERGDSAVYLCASSSGTAPNEQYFGPGTRLTVT.

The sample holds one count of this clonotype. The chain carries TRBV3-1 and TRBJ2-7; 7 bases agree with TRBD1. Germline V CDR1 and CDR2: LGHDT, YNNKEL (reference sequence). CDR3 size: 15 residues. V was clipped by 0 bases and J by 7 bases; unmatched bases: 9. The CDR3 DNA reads TGTGCCAGCAGCCAAGATTTCACAGGGGTGGGTGAGCAGTACTTC. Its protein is CASSQDFTGVGEQYF.

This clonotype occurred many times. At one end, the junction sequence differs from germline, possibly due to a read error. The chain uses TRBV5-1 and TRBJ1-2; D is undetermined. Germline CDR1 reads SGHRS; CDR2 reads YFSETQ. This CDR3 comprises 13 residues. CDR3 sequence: CASSFDGNYGYTF. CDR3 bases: TGTGCCAGCAGTTTCGATGGAAACTATGGCTACACCTTC.

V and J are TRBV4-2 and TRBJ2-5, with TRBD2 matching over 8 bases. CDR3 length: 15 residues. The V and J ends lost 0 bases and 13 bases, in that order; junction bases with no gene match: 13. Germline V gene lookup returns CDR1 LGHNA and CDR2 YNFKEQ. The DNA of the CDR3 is TGTGCCAGCAGCCAAGATCGGGGGGGGCCCTACGAGCGGTACTTC. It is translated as CASSQDRGGPYERYF.

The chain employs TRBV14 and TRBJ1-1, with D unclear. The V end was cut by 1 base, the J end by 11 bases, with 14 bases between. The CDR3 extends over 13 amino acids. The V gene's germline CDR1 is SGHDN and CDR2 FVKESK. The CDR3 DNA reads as TGTGCCAGCAGCCAAGTAAACGGTCCATTGGCTTTCTTT. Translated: CASSQVNGPLAFF.

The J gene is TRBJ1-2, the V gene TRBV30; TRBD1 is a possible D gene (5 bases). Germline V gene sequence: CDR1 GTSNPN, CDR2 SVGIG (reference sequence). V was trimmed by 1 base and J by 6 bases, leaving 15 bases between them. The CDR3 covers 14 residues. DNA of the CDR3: TGTGCCTGGAGTGGTGGGGGAAGGGTCCATGGCTACACCTTC. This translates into CAWSGGGRVHGYTF.

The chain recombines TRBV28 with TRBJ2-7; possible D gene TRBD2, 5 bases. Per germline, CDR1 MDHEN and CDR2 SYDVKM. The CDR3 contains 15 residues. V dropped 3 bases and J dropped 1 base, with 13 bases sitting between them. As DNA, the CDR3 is TGTGCCAGCAGTTTTAACGGGATCTCGTCCTACGAGCAGTACTTC. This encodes CASSFNGISSYEQYF.

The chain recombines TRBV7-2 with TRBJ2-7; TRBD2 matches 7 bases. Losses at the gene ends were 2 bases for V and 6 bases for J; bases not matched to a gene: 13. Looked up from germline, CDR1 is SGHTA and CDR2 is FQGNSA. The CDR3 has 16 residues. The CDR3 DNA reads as TGTGCCAGCAGCTTACCGGGACTAACGGGAGAGATCGAGCAGTACTTC. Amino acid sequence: CASSLPGLTGEIEQYF.

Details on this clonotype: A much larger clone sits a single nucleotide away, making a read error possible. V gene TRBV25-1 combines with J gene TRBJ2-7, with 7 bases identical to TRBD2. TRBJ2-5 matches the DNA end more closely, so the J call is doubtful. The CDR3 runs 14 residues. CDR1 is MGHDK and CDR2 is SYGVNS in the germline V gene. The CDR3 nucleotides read TGTGTCAGCAGTGCCCGGGACTACAAAGAGACCCAGTACTTC. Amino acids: CVSSARDYKETQYF.

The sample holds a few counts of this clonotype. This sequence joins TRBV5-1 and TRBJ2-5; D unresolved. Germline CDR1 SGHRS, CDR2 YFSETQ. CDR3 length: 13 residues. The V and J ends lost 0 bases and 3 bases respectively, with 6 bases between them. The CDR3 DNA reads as TGCGCCAGCAGCTTGGCGATTAAAGAGACCCAGTACTTC. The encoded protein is CASSLAIKETQYF.